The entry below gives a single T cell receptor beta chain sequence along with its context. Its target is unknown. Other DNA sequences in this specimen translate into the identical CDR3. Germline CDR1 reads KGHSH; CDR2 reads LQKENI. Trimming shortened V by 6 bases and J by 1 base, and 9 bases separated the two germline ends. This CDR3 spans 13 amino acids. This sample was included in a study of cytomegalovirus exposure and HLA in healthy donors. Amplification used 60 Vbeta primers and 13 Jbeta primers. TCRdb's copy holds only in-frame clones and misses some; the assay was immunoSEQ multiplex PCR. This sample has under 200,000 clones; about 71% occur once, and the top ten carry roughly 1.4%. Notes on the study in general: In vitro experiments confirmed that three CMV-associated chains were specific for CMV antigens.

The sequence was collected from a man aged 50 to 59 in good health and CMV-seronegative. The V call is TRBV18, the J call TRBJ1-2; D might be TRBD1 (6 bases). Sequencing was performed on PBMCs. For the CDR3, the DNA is TGTGCCAGCTCCCCGGACAGTAACTATGGCTACACCTTC. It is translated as CASSPDSNYGYTF.